What follows describes a single T cell receptor beta chain. Its antigen is undetermined. The entry originates in a study of T cells in localized non-small cell lung cancer. Study-level findings and limits: Because researchers sequenced only one region of the tumor, heterogeneity is still possible. In adjacent lung appeared a median around 62 of the top 100 tumor clones.

CDR3 length equals 17 residues. Trimming left V 2 bases short and J 5 bases short, with 22 bases between. Germline V gene sequence: CDR1 SGHNT, CDR2 YYREEE (reference sequence). The method was immunoSEQ multiplex PCR; TCRdb's version includes in-frame clones alone and lacks a portion of them. The sample consists of 35,000 or so clones, roughly 87% of them appearing once. The chain combines TRBV5-4 with TRBJ2-5; D is possibly TRBD2 (5 bases). The sample consisted of peripheral blood, taken before any cancer treatment. The receptor's source is a woman aged 35 to 75 with stage I lung adenocarcinoma. The CDR3: CASSFRRGALEGETQYF. The CDR3 DNA is TGTGCCAGCAGCTTTCGCCGGGGAGCCCTTGAAGGGGAGACCCAGTACTTC.